The 20 T cell receptor beta chains presented below share a single source sample, sequenced in a study of cytomegalovirus exposure and HLA in healthy donors. The PCR contained 60 Vbeta and 13 Jbeta primers. Using immunoSEQ multiplex PCR, the repertoire was profiled, and TCRdb retains in-frame clones only, with some absent. The sample yields 95,000 to 110,000 clones, roughly 77% seen once. The sequencing input was PBMCs. The receptors originated from a woman under 30 in good health and CMV-seropositive.

This clone was seen a handful of times. The rearrangement links TRBV28 to TRBJ1-1, with 10 bases matching TRBD1. The V segment lost 5 bases and the J segment 1 base; nucleotides outside the gene matches: 4. CDR3 size: 15 residues. CDR1 is MDHEN and CDR2 is SYDVKM in the germline V gene. The CDR3 here is CASSPRTGGNTEAFF. The CDR3 DNA sequence: TGTGCCAGCAGTCCACGGACAGGGGGGAACACTGAAGCTTTCTTT.

Only a few counts were recorded for this clone. The V call is TRBV6-6, the J call TRBJ1-5, with D perhaps matching TRBD1 (5 bases). Germline CDR1 reads MNHNY; CDR2 reads SVGAGI (reference sequence). Trimming stripped 4 bases from V and 6 bases from J, with 13 bases between. This CDR3 has 14 residues. The CDR3 region is CASSFGREVQPQHF. The CDR3 DNA reads TGTGCCAGCAGTTTCGGCAGGGAGGTTCAGCCCCAGCATTTT.

Comments on this clone: Because the CDR3 is missing its conserved closing phenylalanine or tryptophan, this is likely a read error. Because the CDR3's place on the DNA is in doubt, the DNA is left out and the CDR3 is given as listed by TCRdb. The V call is TRBV7-7, the J call TRBJ2-2; the D call in the table, TRBD1, was not verified against the DNA. The CDR3 is made up of 14 amino acids, end residues included. Germline CDR1 reads SSHAT; CDR2 reads FNYEAQ (reference sequence). The CDR3 is CASSPPRRTLTEGG.

The chain combines TRBV6-5 with TRBJ2-1, with 8 bases identical to TRBD1. V was clipped by 0 bases and J by 13 bases; unmatched bases: 11. Germline V gene sequence: CDR1 MNHEY, CDR2 SVGAGI. The CDR3 loop spans 15 amino acids. Written as DNA, the CDR3 is TGTGCCAGCAGTTACTCCAGGGGGCAGGGGGTTACTCAGTTCTTC. Amino acids: CASSYSRGQGVTQFF.

This clone appeared a few times. J is TRBJ1-4 and V is TRBV7-6; no definite D call. From germline, CDR1 is SGHVS and CDR2 FNYEAQ. V was pared by 5 bases and J by 1 base, with 8 bases between. The CDR3 spans 14 residues. The CDR3 nucleotides are TGTGCCAGCAGCCCACGGGGAACTAATGAAAAACTGTTTTTT. It is translated as CASSPRGTNEKLFF. Using reference TRBV7-6 and TRBJ1-4 for the parts outside the CDR3, the full variable domain is GAGVSQSPRYKVTKRGQDVALRCDPISGHVSLYWYRQALGQGPEFLTYFNYEAQQDKSGLPNDRFSAERPEGSISTLTIQRTEQRDSAMYRCASSPRGTNEKLFFGSGTQLSVL.

The J gene is TRBJ2-1, the V gene TRBV9, with 7 bases fitting TRBD2. The CDR3 is 15 residues long. Trimming removed 7 bases from V and 0 bases from J; junction bases left unmatched: 7. CDR1 and CDR2 (germline): SGDLS, YYNGEE. The CDR3 here is CASGSSGSSYNEQFF. The CDR3 bases are TGTGCCAGCGGTTCTAGCGGAAGCTCCTACAATGAGCAGTTCTTC.

The V and J genes are TRBV19 and TRBJ1-2, with 7 bases fitting TRBD1. This CDR3 contains 13 residues. Germline-derived CDR1 and CDR2 are LNHDA and SQIVND (reference sequence). V was clipped by 8 bases and J by 4 bases; unmatched bases: 7. The CDR3 loop is CASQPRQGYGYTF. The DNA for the CDR3 is TGTGCCAGTCAGCCTCGACAGGGCTATGGCTACACCTTC.

J is TRBJ2-6 and V is TRBV19; 7 bases agree with TRBD1. The trim removed 4 bases at V and 4 bases at J, leaving 7 bases unmatched. In germline, CDR1 is LNHDA, CDR2 SQIVND (reference sequence). The CDR3 is made up of 16 amino acids. CDR3 sequence (DNA): TGTGCCAGTAGTAAACACAGGGGAACCGGGGCCAACGTCCTGACTTTC. Amino acid sequence: CASSKHRGTGANVLTF.

The rearrangement joins TRBV6-1 to TRBJ1-5; 7 nucleotides align to TRBD1. V trimming: 8 bases; J trimming: 7 bases; junction bases outside the gene matches: 11. The CDR3 sequence is 14 residues long. Germline values: CDR1 MNHNS, CDR2 SASEGT. The CDR3 here is CASRKTGMEQPQHF. CDR3 nucleotide sequence: TGTGCCAGCCGAAAGACAGGGATGGAGCAGCCCCAGCATTTT.

The count of this clone is one. This rearrangement joins TRBV5-1 to TRBJ2-5; 8 bases line up with TRBD1. CDR1 is SGHRS, CDR2 YFSETQ, per germline. Germline trimming cut 0 bases from V and 3 bases from J; bases unmatched to any gene: 1. The CDR3 runs to 14 residues. The CDR3 sequence is CASSLEDREETQYF. The DNA for the CDR3 is TGCGCCAGCAGCTTGGAGGACAGGGAAGAGACCCAGTACTTC.

The rearrangement links TRBV28 to TRBJ2-5, with D tentatively TRBD1 (6 bases). CDR3 length equals 14 residues. Germline V gene sequence: CDR1 MDHEN, CDR2 SYDVKM. Trimming shortened V by 6 bases and J by 2 bases, and 13 bases separated the two germline ends. Written as DNA, the CDR3 is TGTGCCAGCAGGACGGACAGATCACAAGAGACCCAGTACTTC. Its translation: CASRTDRSQETQYF.

The chain links TRBV29-1 to TRBJ2-1; D uncertain. The germline CDR1 and CDR2 sequences are SQVTM and ANQGSEA. CDR3 size: 13 residues. V was shortened by 0 bases and J by 8 bases, with 11 bases between the two germline ends. The CDR3, as DNA: TGCAGCGTTGAAGATCGACTTATTTATGAGCAGTTCTTC. Translating gives CSVEDRLIYEQFF.

The rearrangement uses TRBV2 and TRBJ1-2; maybe TRBD1 (5 bases). Germline V gene lookup returns CDR1 SNHLY and CDR2 FYNNEI. Trimming left V 8 bases short and J 5 bases short, with 15 bases between. The CDR3 contains 13 residues. This CDR3 reads CASCAGIIYGYTF. CDR3 in DNA: TGTGCCAGCTGTGCAGGGATTATTTATGGCTACACCTTC.

CDR3 DNA sequence: TGTGCCAGCAGCTTAGTAGGAGGTTACGATTCCTCCTACGAGCAGTACTTC. It translates to CASSLVGGYDSSYEQYF. The chain is built from TRBV7-9 and TRBJ2-7; possible D gene TRBD2, 5 bases. Trimming pared 1 base from V and 0 bases from J, leaving 16 bases between. There are 17 residues in the CDR3. Per the germline V gene, CDR1 is SEHNR and CDR2 is FQNEAQ (reference sequence).

The chain uses TRBV18 and TRBJ2-2; D gene uncertain. Trimming shortened V by 3 bases and J by 1 base, and 12 bases separated the two germline ends. CDR1 is KGHSH, CDR2 LQKENI, per germline. The CDR3 is made up of 16 amino acids. The CDR3 DNA is TGTGCCAGCTCACCCCCCCGGAGCAAGAACACCGGGGAGCTGTTTTTT. Amino acid sequence: CASSPPRSKNTGELFF.

J is TRBJ2-7 and V is TRBV27, with D unclear. Germline V CDR1 and CDR2: MNHEY, SMNVEV (reference sequence). This CDR3 has 13 amino acids. Trimming stripped 4 bases from V and 0 bases from J, with 7 bases between. The CDR3 is CASSSISSYEQYF. CDR3 bases: TGTGCCAGCAGTTCCATCAGCTCCTACGAGCAGTACTTC.

This chain joins TRBV19 and TRBJ2-7; TRBD1 matches at 10 bases. The CDR3 is 13 residues long. Germline V CDR1 and CDR2: LNHDA, SQIVND (reference sequence). The V segment lost 7 bases and the J segment 5 bases; nucleotides outside the gene matches: 5. The CDR3: CASIPTGGDEQYF. The CDR3 DNA reads TGTGCCAGTATTCCGACAGGGGGCGACGAGCAGTACTTC. Based on the CDR3 plus reference TRBV19 and TRBJ2-7, the full variable domain is DGGITQSPKYLFRKEGQNVTLSCEQNLNHDAMYWYRQDPGQGLRLIYYSQIVNDFQKGDIAEGYSVSREKKESFPLTVTSAQKNPTAFYLCASIPTGGDEQYFGPGTRLTVT.

This clone has just a few counts. The genes are TRBV7-2 and TRBJ1-2; D may be TRBD1 (6 bases). CDR3 length: 14 residues. Trimming took 5 bases from V and 4 from J, leaving 14 bases between them. Germline V gives CDR1 SGHTA, CDR2 FQGNSA. CDR3 loop: CASSPRQVSYGYTF. The DNA for the CDR3 is TGTGCCAGCAGCCCAAGACAGGTCAGCTATGGCTACACCTTC.

The chain combines TRBV30 with TRBJ1-4; D unresolved. Germline V lookup: CDR1 GTSNPN, CDR2 SVGIG (reference sequence). V shed 1 base and J shed 8 bases, with 29 bases lying between them. The CDR3 sequence is 19 residues long. CDR3 sequence (DNA): TGTGCCTGGAGTGAACGGACTAGGGTAGGGTTAGGAGGTGGAGAAAAACTGTTTTTT. It yields the protein CAWSERTRVGLGGGEKLFF.

This CDR3 is CASSYWTENYGYTF. Here the CDR3 DNA reads TGTGCCAGCAGCTACTGGACAGAGAACTATGGCTACACCTTC. V usage is TRBV5-6 and J usage is TRBJ1-2; D possibly corresponds to TRBD1 (6 bases). The CDR3 totals 14 residues. V was trimmed by 3 bases and J by 2 bases, leaving 11 bases between them. Germline lookup yields CDR1 SGHDT and CDR2 YYEEEE.